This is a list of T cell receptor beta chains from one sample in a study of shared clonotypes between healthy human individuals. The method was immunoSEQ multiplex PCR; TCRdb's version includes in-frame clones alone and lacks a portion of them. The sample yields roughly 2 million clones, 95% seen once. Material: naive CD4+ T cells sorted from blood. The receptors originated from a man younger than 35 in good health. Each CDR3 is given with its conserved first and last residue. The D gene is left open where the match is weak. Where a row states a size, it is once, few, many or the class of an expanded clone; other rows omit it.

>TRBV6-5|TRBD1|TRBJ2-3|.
CASSYLYSRGPDTQYF
TGTGCCAGCAGTTACTTATACTCGAGGGGGCCAGATACGCAGTATTTT
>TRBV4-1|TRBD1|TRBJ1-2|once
CASSQAGQGNYGYTF
TGCGCCAGCAGCCAAGCCGGACAGGGAAACTATGGCTACACCTTC
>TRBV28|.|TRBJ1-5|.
CASSLWVGWGGGNQPQHF
TGTGCCAGCAGTTTGTGGGTAGGATGGGGAGGAGGGAACCAGCCCCAGCATTTT
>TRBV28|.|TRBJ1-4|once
CATLSANEKLFF
TGTGCGACGCTATCGGCTAATGAAAAACTGTTTTTT
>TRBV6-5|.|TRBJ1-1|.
CASSYAPRDTEAFF
TGTGCCAGCAGTTATGCCCCGCGGGACACTGAAGCTTTCTTT
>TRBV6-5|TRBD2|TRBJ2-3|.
CASTLSGITDTQYF
TGTGCCAGCACCCTAAGCGGGATCACAGATACGCAGTATTTT
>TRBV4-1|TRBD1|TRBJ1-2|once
CASSQIPGQGNYGYTF
TGCGCCAGCAGCCAGATCCCGGGACAGGGGAACTATGGCTACACCTTC
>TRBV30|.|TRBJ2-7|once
CAWSALGAYEQYF
TGTGCCTGGAGCGCTCTAGGAGCCTACGAGCAGTACTTC
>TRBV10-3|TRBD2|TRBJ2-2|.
CAIGNSGKNTGELFF
TGTGCCATCGGAAATAGCGGGAAGAACACCGGGGAGCTGTTTTTT
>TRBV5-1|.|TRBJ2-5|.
CASSLEGGQETQYF
TGCGCCAGCAGCTTGGAGGGGGGTCAAGAGACCCAGTACTTC
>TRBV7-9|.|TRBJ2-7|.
CASSSQGGGSYEQYF
TGTGCCAGCAGTTCACAGGGAGGCGGCTCCTACGAGCAGTACTTC
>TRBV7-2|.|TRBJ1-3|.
CASSLQFSSGNTIYF
TGTGCCAGCAGCTTACAGTTTTCCTCTGGAAACACCATATATTTT
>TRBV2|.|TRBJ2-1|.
CASSGDTLSDEQFF
TGTGCCAGCAGTGGGGACACCCTGAGCGATGAGCAGTTCTTC
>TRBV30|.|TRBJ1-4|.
CAWSSNEKLFF
TGTGCCTGGAGTTCGAATGAAAAACTGTTTTTT
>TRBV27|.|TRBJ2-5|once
CASSAGAVGTQYF
TGTGCCAGCAGTGCAGGGGCGGTAGGGACCCAGTACTTC
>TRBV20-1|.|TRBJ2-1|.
CSARDYNEQFF
TGCAGTGCTAGAGATTACAATGAGCAGTTCTTC
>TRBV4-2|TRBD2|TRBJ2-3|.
CASSQGTSAHTQYF
TGTGCCAGCAGCCAGGGGACTAGCGCACATACGCAGTATTTT
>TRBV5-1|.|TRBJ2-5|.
CASSKGGTRETQYF
TGCGCCAGCAGCAAAGGGGGGACCAGAGAGACCCAGTACTTC
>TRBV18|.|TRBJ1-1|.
CASSPLRQENTEAFF
TGTGCCAGCTCACCCCTTCGGCAGGAAAACACTGAAGCTTTCTTT
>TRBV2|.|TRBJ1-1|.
CASIKDLRSNTEAFF
TGTGCCAGCATTAAAGACTTGAGATCGAACACTGAAGCTTTCTTT
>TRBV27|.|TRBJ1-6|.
CASSFRGYNSPLHF
TGTGCCAGCAGTTTTAGGGGGTATAATTCACCCCTCCACTTT
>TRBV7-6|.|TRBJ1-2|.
CASSKMEVLNYGYTF
TGTGCCAGCAGCAAGATGGAGGTGCTTAACTATGGCTACACCTTC
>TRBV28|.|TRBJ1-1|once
CASSLWAERTEAFF
TGTGCCAGCAGTTTATGGGCTGAGAGGACGGAAGCTTTCTTT
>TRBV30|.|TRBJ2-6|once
CAWIRGSSGANVLTF
TGTGCCTGGATTCGGGGGAGCTCTGGGGCCAACGTCCTGACTTTC
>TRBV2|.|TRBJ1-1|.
CAGGTGGHTEAFF
TGTGCCGGAGGGACGGGTGGTCACACTGAAGCTTTCTTT
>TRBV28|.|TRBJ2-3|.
CASSQGTRASTDTQYF
TGTGCCAGCAGCCAGGGGACGCGAGCTAGCACAGATACGCAGTATTTT
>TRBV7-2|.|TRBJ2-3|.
CASSLAWGESTDTQYF
TGTGCCAGCAGCTTAGCGTGGGGGGAGTCCACAGATACGCAGTATTTT
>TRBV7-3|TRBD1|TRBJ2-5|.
CASSLAGGAGWETQYF
TGTGCCAGCAGCTTAGCAGGGGGCGCGGGTTGGGAGACCCAGTACTTC
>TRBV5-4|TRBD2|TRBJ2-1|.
CASSLLAGGSNEQFF
TGTGCCAGCAGCTTACTAGCGGGGGGCAGTAATGAGCAGTTCTTC